This T cell receptor beta chain was captured by sequencing in a study of spatial heterogeneity in lung cancer. Overall study findings and caveats: Coverage of tumor T cells, by estimate, reached around 7.6% for alpha chains and about 12% for beta chains. One measure, the expanded intratumoral alpha and beta TCR count, tracked tumor mutation counts.

V lost 3 bases and J lost 6, with 12 bases in between. CDR3 length: 13 amino acids. Details on this clonotype: What it binds is unknown. A library made for alpha chains picked up this beta chain off target, so its size means little.

A distinct unique molecular identifier was carried by each TCR cDNA molecule. TCRdb re-derived calls from the 5' RACE reads in MiXCR, one entry per CDR3 protein. The sample lists roughly 8,000 distinct CDR3 sequences; around 7% were seen once. Stated time point: sample taken at primary tumor resection. The clonotype originates from a female donor with early-stage non-small cell lung cancer. The J gene is TRBJ2-7, the V gene TRBV12-3 or TRBV12-4, with TRBD2 as a possible D gene (5 bases). The sample here was lung tumor tissue, taken at surgery. The CDR3 reads CASSFRTEGEQYF. The CDR3 DNA reads as TGTGCCAGCAGTTTTCGAACCGAGGGCGAGCAGTACTTC.